The clone carrying this T cell receptor beta chain was picked up a small number of times. The data originate from a study of blood T cell repertoires in COVID-19. Study details: Donors in the United States, Italy and Spain gave samples during acute or convalescent COVID-19. Sample material is recorded as cDNA or gDNA derived from T cells, B-cell-depleted T cells, or PBMCs.

In the source study's methods: Cell counts per sample came from amplifying reference gene primers. The protocol was immunoSEQ multiplex PCR, while the TCRdb copy is restricted to in-frame clones and leaves out a portion. D and trimming come from the DNA, and the V and J calls and clone size come from that table. The data contain 60,000 to 85,000 clones, about 69% of them singletons. Per germline, CDR1 SGHTA and CDR2 FQGTGA. The V segment lost 4 bases and the J segment 1 base; nucleotides outside the gene matches: 1. CDR3 length: 16 amino acids. Sequencing was performed on peripheral blood. The chain employs TRBV7-3 and TRBJ2-2; 12 bases fit TRBD2. This TCR came from a man between 65 and 85 years old with acute or convalescent COVID-19. The CDR3 reads CASSSGLAGNTGELFF. In DNA form, the CDR3 reads TGTGCCAGCAGCTCGGGACTAGCGGGGAACACCGGGGAGCTGTTTTTT.